This T cell receptor (beta chain) was sequenced in a study of T-cell memory formation after mild COVID-19. Overall study: Largely donor-specific sequence clusters came from a couple of donors. Study results and limitations: Cross-reactive memory apparently joined, as some responding clones appeared in pre-infection memory.

Comment on this clonotype: Its specificity is not known.

TCRalpha and TCRbeta libraries used 5'RACE with constant-segment primers and UMIs. Using its own MiXCR run on the 5' RACE reads, TCRdb lists one record per CDR3 protein. The sample includes roughly 600,000 distinct CDR3 sequences, roughly 18% of them seen just once. Trimming took off 6 bases at V and 6 bases at J, with 14 bases between the two ends. This CDR3 has 12 residues. CDR1 and CDR2 from the germline V gene are DFQATT and SNEGSKA (reference sequence). Sequenced input: PBMCs or a T cell subset sorted from them (not recorded which). This chain connects TRBV20-1 to TRBJ1-1, with D possibly being TRBD1 (5 bases). This receptor was identified in an adult woman who had mild COVID-19 (a few samples of this study predate the infection). Cell type and time point are not known. CDR3 sequence (DNA): TGCAGTGCAGGGGTTGATGGCCCTGAAGCTTTCTTT. Its translation: CSAGVDGPEAFF.